This TCR beta chain was profiled in a study of blood T cell repertoires in COVID-19. The method was immunoSEQ multiplex PCR; TCRdb's version includes in-frame clones alone and lacks a portion of them. In the table there are under 350,000 clones, roughly 90% of which are singletons. Germline CDR1 SGHTA, CDR2 FQGNSA. J was trimmed by 2 bases and V by 2 bases; bases with no gene match: 4. This CDR3 comprises 17 residues. Sample: peripheral blood. The genes are TRBV7-2 and TRBJ2-4, with 12 bases aligning to TRBD2. The receptor was isolated from a woman in her 30s with COVID-19, enrolled during active disease. This CDR3 is CASSLLTSGGPKNIQYF. For the CDR3, the DNA is TGTGCCAGCAGCTTATTGACTAGCGGGGGTCCCAAAAACATTCAGTACTTC.